In this sample, the clone carrying this T cell receptor (beta chain) turned up a few times. Regions amplified from RNA transcripts were the TCR beta CDR3 regions. TCR CDR3 regions were first amplified by RT-PCR with HTBI primers. Via MiXCR, TCRdb re-called the multiplex PCR reads, giving one row per CDR3 protein. The table records 600,000 to 750,000 distinct CDR3 sequences, around 15% of them present only once. Trimming removed 4 bases at V and 4 bases at J, with 14 bases between. Looked up from germline, CDR1 is SGHAT and CDR2 is FQNNGV. This CDR3 has 15 amino acids. The entry originates in a study of T cells in Graves' hyperthyroidism and ophthalmopathy.

This receptor was identified in a man aged 45-60 years with Graves' hyperthyroidism. V gene TRBV11-2 combines with J gene TRBJ1-3; possible D gene TRBD1, 5 bases. The sample was blood. CDR3: CASSSIQGTGNTIYF. The CDR3 bases are TGTGCCAGCAGCTCAATCCAGGGTACAGGAAACACCATATATTTT. Looking up the rest from reference TRBV11-2 and TRBJ1-3 gives the full variable domain: EAGVAQSPRYKIIEKRQSVAFWCNPISGHATLYWYQQILGQGPKLLIQFQNNGVVDDSQLPKDRFSAERLKGVDSTLKIQPAKLEDSAVYLCASSSIQGTGNTIYFGEGSWLTVV.